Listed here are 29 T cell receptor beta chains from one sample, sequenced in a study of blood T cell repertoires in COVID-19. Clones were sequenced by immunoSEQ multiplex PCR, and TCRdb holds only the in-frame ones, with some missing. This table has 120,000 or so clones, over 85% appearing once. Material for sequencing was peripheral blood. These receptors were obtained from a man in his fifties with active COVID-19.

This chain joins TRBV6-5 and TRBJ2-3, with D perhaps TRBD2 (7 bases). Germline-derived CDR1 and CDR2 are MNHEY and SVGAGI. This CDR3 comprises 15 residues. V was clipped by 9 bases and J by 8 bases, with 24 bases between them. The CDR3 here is CARDVEREEGGTQYF. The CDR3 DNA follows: TGTGCCAGGGATGTGGAGCGGGAAGAGGGGGGTACGCAGTATTTT.

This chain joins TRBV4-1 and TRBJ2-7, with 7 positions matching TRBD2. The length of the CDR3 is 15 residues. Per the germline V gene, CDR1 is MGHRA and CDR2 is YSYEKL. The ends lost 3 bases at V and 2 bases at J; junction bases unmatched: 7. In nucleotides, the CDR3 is TGCGCCAGCAGCCACCAAGCGGGACCCACCTACGAGCAGTACGTC. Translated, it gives CASSHQAGPTYEQYV.

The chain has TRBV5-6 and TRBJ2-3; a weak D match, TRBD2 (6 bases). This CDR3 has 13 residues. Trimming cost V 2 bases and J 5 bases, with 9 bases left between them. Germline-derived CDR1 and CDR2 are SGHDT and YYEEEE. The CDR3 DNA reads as TGTGCCAGCAGCTTAGGGACTGAAGATACGCAGTATTTT. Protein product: CASSLGTEDTQYF.

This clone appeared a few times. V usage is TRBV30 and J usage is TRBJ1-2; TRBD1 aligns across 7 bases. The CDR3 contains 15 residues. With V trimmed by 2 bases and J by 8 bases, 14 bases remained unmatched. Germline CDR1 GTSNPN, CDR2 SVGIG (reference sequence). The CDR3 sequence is CAWSLRDRGRLGYTF. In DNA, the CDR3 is TGTGCCTGGAGTCTTCGGGACAGAGGGCGGTTAGGCTACACCTTC.

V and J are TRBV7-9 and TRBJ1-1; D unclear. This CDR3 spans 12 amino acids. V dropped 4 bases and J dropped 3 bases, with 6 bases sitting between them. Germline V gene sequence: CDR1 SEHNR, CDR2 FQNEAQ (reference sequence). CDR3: CASSWSHTEAFF. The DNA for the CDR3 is TGTGCCAGCAGCTGGAGCCACACTGAAGCTTTCTTT.

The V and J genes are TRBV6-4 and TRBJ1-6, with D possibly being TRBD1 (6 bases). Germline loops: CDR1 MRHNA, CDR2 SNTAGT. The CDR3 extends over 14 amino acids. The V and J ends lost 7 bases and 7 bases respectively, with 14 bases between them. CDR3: CASTGGRRNSPLHF. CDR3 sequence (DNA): TGTGCCAGCACGGGGGGCAGACGAAATTCACCCCTCCACTTT.

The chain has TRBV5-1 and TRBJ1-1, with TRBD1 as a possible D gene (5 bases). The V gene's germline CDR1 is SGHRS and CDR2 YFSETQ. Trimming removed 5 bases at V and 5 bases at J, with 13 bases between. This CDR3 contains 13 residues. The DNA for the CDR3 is TGCGCCAGCAGACCTCAGGGTTGGACTGAAGCTTTCTTT. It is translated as CASRPQGWTEAFF.

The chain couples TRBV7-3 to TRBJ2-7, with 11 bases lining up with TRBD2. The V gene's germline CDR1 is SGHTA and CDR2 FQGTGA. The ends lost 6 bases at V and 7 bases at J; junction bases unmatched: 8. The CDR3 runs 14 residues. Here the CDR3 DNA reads TGTGCCAGCAGATTGACTAGCGGGGACGGGGAGCAGTACTTC. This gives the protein CASRLTSGDGEQYF.

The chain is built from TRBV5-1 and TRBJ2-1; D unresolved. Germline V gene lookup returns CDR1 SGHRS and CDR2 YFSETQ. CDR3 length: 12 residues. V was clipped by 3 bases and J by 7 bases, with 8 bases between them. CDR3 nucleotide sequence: TGCGCCAGCAGCTCTCCGGAGAATGAGCAGTTCTTC. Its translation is CASSSPENEQFF. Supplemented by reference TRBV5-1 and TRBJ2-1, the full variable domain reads KAGVTQTPRYLIKTRGQQVTLSCSPISGHRSVSWYQQTPGQGLQFLFEYFSETQRNKGNFPGRFSGRQFSNSRSEMNVSTLELGDSALYLCASSSPENEQFFGPGTRLTVL.

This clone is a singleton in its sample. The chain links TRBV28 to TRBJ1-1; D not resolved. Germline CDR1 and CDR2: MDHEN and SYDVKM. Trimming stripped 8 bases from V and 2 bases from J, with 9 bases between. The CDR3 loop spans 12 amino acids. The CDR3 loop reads CASAWANTEAFF. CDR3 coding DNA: TGTGCCAGCGCTTGGGCTAACACTGAAGCTTTCTTT.

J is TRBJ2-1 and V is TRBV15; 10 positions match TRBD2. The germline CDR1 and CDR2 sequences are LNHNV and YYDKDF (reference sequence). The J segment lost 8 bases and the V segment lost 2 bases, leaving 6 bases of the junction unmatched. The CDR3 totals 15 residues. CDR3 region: CATSRRSGRADEQFF. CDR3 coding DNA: TGTGCCACCAGCAGAAGAAGCGGGAGGGCCGATGAGCAGTTCTTC.

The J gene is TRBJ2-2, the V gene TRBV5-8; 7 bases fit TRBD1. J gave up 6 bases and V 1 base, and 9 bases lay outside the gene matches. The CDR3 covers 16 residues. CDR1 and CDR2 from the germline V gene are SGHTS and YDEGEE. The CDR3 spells CASSLMLYRGPGELFF. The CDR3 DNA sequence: TGTGCCAGCAGCTTGATGTTATACAGGGGCCCCGGGGAGCTGTTTTTT.

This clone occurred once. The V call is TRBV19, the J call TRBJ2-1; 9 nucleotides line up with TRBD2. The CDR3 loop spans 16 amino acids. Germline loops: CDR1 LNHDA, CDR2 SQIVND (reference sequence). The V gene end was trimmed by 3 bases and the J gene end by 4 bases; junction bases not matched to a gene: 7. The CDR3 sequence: CASSILGGREYNEQFF. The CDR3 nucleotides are TGTGCCAGTAGTATCTTGGGCGGGAGGGAGTACAATGAGCAGTTCTTC.

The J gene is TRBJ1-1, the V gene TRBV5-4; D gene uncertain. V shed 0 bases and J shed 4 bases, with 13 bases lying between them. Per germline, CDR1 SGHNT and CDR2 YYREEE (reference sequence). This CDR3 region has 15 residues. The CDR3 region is CASSLAGSLITEAFF. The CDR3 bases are TGTGCCAGCAGCTTGGCCGGGAGTTTGATCACTGAAGCTTTCTTT.

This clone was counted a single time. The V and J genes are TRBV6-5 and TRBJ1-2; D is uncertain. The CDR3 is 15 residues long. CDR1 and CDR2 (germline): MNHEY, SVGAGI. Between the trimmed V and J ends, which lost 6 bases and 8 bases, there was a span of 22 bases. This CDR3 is CASSTKGALARGYTF. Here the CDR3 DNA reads TGTGCCAGCAGCACTAAGGGCGCACTAGCTAGAGGCTACACCTTC.

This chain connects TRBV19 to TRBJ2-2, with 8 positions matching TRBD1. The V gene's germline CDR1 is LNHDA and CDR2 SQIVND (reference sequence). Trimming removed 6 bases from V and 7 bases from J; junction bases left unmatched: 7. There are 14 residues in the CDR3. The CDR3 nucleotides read TGTGCCAGTAGGATCACAGGGGGTGGCGGGGAGCTGTTTTTT. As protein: CASRITGGGGELFF.

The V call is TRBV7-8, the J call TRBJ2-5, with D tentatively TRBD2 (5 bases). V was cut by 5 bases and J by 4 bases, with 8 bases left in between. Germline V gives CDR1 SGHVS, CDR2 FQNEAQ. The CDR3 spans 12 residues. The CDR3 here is CASSDYGETQYF. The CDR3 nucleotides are TGTGCCAGCAGCGACTATGGAGAGACCCAGTACTTC.

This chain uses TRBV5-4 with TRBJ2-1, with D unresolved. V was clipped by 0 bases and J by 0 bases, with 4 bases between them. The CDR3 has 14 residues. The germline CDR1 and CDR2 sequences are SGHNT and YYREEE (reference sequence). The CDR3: CASSLDSSYNEQFF. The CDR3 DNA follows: TGTGCCAGCAGCTTGGACAGCTCCTACAATGAGCAGTTCTTC.

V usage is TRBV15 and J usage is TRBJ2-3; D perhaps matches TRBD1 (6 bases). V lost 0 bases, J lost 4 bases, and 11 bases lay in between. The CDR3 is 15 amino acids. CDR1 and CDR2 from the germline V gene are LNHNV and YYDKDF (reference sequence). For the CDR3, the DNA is TGTGCCACCAGCAGAGATCACCCAGGGGCAGATACGCAGTATTTT. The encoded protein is CATSRDHPGADTQYF.

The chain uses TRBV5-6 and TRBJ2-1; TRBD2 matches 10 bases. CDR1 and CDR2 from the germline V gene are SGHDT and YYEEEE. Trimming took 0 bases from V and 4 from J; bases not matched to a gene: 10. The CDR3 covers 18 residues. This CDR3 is CASSLETSGLLGYNEQFF. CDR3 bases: TGTGCCAGCAGCTTGGAGACTAGCGGGCTACTTGGTTACAATGAGCAGTTCTTC.

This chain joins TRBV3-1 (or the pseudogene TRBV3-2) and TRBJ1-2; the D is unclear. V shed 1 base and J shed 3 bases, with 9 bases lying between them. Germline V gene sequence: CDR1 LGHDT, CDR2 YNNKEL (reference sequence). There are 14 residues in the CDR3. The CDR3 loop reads CASSQGRYDYGYTF. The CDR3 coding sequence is TGTGCCAGCAGCCAAGGCAGATATGACTATGGCTACACCTTC.

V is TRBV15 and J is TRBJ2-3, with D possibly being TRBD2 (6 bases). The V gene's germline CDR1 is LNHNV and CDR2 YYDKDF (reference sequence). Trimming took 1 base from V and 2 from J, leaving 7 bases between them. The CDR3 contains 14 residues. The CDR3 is CATSRGGNTDTQYF. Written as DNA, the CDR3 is TGTGCCACCAGCAGAGGCGGGAACACAGATACGCAGTATTTT.

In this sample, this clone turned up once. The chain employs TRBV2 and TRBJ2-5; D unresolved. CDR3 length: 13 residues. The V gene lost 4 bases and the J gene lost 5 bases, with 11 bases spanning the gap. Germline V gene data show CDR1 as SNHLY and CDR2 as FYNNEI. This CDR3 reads CASSGQAEETQYF. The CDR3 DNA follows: TGTGCCAGCAGTGGTCAGGCTGAGGAGACCCAGTACTTC. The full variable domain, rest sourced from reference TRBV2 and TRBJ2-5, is EPEVTQTPSHQVTQMGQEVILRCVPISNHLYFYWYRQILGQKVEFLVSFYNNEISEKSEIFDDQFSVERPDGSNFTLKIRSTKLEDSAMYFCASSGQAEETQYFGPGTRLLVL.

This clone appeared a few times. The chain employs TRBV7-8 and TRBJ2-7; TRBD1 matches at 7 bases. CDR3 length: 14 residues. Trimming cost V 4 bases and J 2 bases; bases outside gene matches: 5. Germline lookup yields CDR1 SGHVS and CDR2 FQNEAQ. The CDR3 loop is CASSSRDRTYEQYF. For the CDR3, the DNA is TGTGCCAGCAGCTCCCGGGACAGAACCTACGAGCAGTACTTC.

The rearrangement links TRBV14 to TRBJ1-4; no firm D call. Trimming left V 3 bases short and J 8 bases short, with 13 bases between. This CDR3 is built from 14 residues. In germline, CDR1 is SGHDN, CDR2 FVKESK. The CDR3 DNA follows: TGTGCCAGCAGCCAGTGGAGGAACGAAGAAAAACTGTTTTTT. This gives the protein CASSQWRNEEKLFF.

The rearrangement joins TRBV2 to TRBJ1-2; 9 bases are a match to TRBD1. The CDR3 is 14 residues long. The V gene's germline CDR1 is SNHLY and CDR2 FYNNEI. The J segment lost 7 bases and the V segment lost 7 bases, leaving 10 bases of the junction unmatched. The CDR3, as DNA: TGTGCCAGCACTCTGGGACAGGGTCCGACTGGCTACACCTTC. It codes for CASTLGQGPTGYTF. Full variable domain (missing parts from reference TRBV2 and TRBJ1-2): EPEVTQTPSHQVTQMGQEVILRCVPISNHLYFYWYRQILGQKVEFLVSFYNNEISEKSEIFDDQFSVERPDGSNFTLKIRSTKLEDSAMYFCASTLGQGPTGYTFGSGTRLTVV.

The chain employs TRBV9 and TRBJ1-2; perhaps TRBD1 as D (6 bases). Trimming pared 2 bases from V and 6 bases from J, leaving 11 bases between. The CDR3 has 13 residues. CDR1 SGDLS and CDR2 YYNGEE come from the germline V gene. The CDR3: CASSVGQTHGYTF. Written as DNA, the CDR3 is TGTGCCAGCAGCGTCGGACAGACCCATGGCTACACCTTC.

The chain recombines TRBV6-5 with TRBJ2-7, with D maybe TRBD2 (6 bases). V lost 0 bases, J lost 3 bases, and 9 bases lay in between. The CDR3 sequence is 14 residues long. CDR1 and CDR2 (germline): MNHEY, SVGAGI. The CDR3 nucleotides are TGTGCCAGCAGTTACTCGGCGGGAAACTACGAGCAGTACGTC. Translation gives CASSYSAGNYEQYV.

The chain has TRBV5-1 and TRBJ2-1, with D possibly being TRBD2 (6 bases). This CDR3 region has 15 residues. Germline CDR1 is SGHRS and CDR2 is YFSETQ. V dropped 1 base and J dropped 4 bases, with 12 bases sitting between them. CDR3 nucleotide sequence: TGCGCCAGCAGCTTGCTAGCGCACGGGTACAATGAGCAGTTCTTC. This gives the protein CASSLLAHGYNEQFF. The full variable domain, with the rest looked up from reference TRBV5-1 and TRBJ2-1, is KAGVTQTPRYLIKTRGQQVTLSCSPISGHRSVSWYQQTPGQGLQFLFEYFSETQRNKGNFPGRFSGRQFSNSRSEMNVSTLELGDSALYLCASSLLAHGYNEQFFGPGTRLTVL.